What follows are 12 T cell receptor beta chains derived from one specimen sequenced in a study of shared clonotypes between healthy human individuals. The naive CD8 population came from CD45RO-negative cells selected for CCR7, without terminally differentiated effector memory CD45RA+ cells. Assay: immunoSEQ multiplex PCR; the TCRdb copy retains only in-frame clones and omits some. The repertoire holds nearly 2 million clones, with 85% to 95% as singletons. Sequencing used naive CD8+ T cells sorted from blood. The receptor source for this set is a man aged 18 to 29 in good health.

The V call is TRBV5-6, the J call TRBJ2-2, with 8 bases fitting TRBD1. Unmatched junction bases numbered 8, after V lost 4 bases and J lost 9 bases. The germline CDR1 and CDR2 sequences are SGHDT and YYEEEE. The CDR3 is 14 amino acids. The CDR3 loop reads CASSPTGAPRELFF. In DNA, the CDR3 is TGTGCCAGCAGCCCGACAGGGGCGCCACGGGAGCTGTTTTTT.

The chain uses TRBV11-2 and TRBJ1-1; no clear D. The CDR3 totals 13 residues. V dropped 2 bases and J dropped 4 bases, with 8 bases sitting between them. CDR1 is SGHAT, CDR2 FQNNGV, per germline. The CDR3 DNA reads TGTGCCAGCAGCTTACAGGTCGGCACTGAAGCTTTCTTT. As protein: CASSLQVGTEAFF.

This clone was seen more than once but under ten times. V is TRBV4-2 and J is TRBJ2-1, with no clear D. The CDR3 covers 15 residues. Trimming removed 1 base from V and 5 bases from J, with 12 bases in between. CDR1 and CDR2 (germline): LGHNA, YNFKEQ. CDR3 in amino acids: CASSQGTTADNEQFF. The CDR3 DNA reads TGTGCCAGCAGCCAAGGAACGACCGCGGACAATGAGCAGTTCTTC.

The chain has TRBV9 and TRBJ1-6; 10 bases align to TRBD1. The J segment lost 8 bases and the V segment lost 3 bases, leaving 11 bases of the junction unmatched. This CDR3 comprises 17 residues. CDR1 is SGDLS and CDR2 is YYNGEE in the germline V gene. The CDR3 spells CASSAPGGTGVHSPLHF. Written as DNA, the CDR3 is TGTGCCAGCAGCGCTCCCGGGGGGACAGGGGTACATTCACCCCTCCACTTT. Based on the CDR3 plus reference TRBV9 and TRBJ1-6, the full variable domain is DSGVTQTPKHLITATGQRVTLRCSPRSGDLSVYWYQQSLDQGLQFLIQYYNGEERAKGNILERFSAQQFPDLHSELNLSSLELGDSALYFCASSAPGGTGVHSPLHFGNGTRLTVT.

Note on this clone: Other DNA sequences within the sample encode an identical CDR3. The chain employs TRBV27 and TRBJ2-3; TRBD2 matches at 9 bases. There are 15 residues in the CDR3. The J segment lost 0 bases and the V segment lost 4 bases, leaving 2 bases of the junction unmatched. Germline V gene sequence: CDR1 MNHEY, CDR2 SMNVEV (reference sequence). For the CDR3, the DNA is TGTGCCAGCAGTTCCCTAGCGGGGAGCACAGATACGCAGTATTTT. Its protein product is CASSSLAGSTDTQYF.

The V call is TRBV27, the J call TRBJ2-1; 10 bases align to TRBD2. Per germline, CDR1 MNHEY and CDR2 SMNVEV (reference sequence). This CDR3 comprises 17 residues. J lost 7 bases, V lost 6 bases, and 15 bases had no gene match. CDR3 sequence: CASSPIEAGGPRNEQFF. The CDR3 bases are TGTGCCAGCAGCCCAATCGAAGCGGGGGGGCCGCGTAATGAGCAGTTCTTC.

CDR3 loop: CATSLGTGVFDEQYF. CDR3 sequence (DNA): TGTGCCACCAGCTTAGGGACAGGGGTTTTCGACGAGCAGTACTTC. The chain has TRBV15 and TRBJ2-7, with TRBD1 matching over 10 bases. The V and J ends lost 5 bases and 5 bases, in that order; junction bases with no gene match: 9. The CDR3 has 15 amino acids. The V gene's germline CDR1 is LNHNV and CDR2 YYDKDF (reference sequence).

The V and J genes are TRBV7-2 and TRBJ2-7; the D is unclear. V lost 1 base, J lost 2 bases, and 12 bases lay in between. This CDR3 is 15 amino acids long. CDR1 is SGHTA, CDR2 FQGNSA, per germline. CDR3 loop: CASSLGASSTYEQYF. The DNA for the CDR3 is TGTGCCAGCAGCTTAGGAGCGTCTTCTACCTACGAGCAGTACTTC.

J is TRBJ2-1 and V is TRBV5-1; the match to TRBD1 covers 7 bases. Germline assignment: CDR1 SGHRS and CDR2 YFSETQ. The CDR3 extends over 16 amino acids. V lost 0 bases and J lost 8; bases outside the gene matches: 11. The CDR3 DNA is TGCGCCAGCAGCTTGGGACAGGGTTATTTGATGGATGAGCAGTTCTTC. Its protein product is CASSLGQGYLMDEQFF.

As concerns this clone: Other DNA sequences in the same sample also yield this CDR3. The rearrangement links TRBV9 to TRBJ2-7; TRBD2 aligns across 8 bases. Germline V CDR1 and CDR2: SGDLS, YYNGEE. This CDR3 comprises 15 residues. V lost 2 bases and J lost 1; bases outside the gene matches: 5. The CDR3 DNA follows: TGTGCCAGCAGCGTGGGGGCTAGCGGGTCCTACGAGCAGTACTTC. Its translation is CASSVGASGSYEQYF.

The CDR3 DNA reads as TGTGCCAGCAGTTGGCTAACTGGGGAGGGCTATGGCTACACCTTC. This translates into CASSWLTGEGYGYTF. The chain joins TRBV6-5 to TRBJ1-2, with unresolved D. Germline lookup yields CDR1 MNHEY and CDR2 SVGAGI. CDR3 length: 15 amino acids. The V end lost 4 bases, the J end lost 4 bases, and 16 bases lay between the germline ends.

The V and J genes are TRBV27 and TRBJ2-7, with 9 bases fitting TRBD1. The length of the CDR3 is 14 residues. V lost 2 bases and J lost 5; bases outside the gene matches: 4. Germline CDR1 is MNHEY and CDR2 is SMNVEV (reference sequence). The CDR3 is CASSLPGTGHEQYF. CDR3 DNA sequence: TGTGCCAGCAGTTTACCCGGGACAGGGCACGAGCAGTACTTC.